These 28 T cell receptor beta chains share one sample of origin, sequenced in a study of shared clonotypes between healthy human individuals. The method was immunoSEQ multiplex PCR; TCRdb's version includes in-frame clones alone and lacks a portion of them. The sample shows 2 million to 3 million clones, roughly 93% of them seen only once. Sample: naive CD4+ T cells from PBMCs. Specified subset: CD45RA+ positively selected. These receptors were collected from a man aged 18 to 30 in good health. Some clones in this sample may be carry-over from other donors' samples.

The chain is built from TRBV18 and TRBJ1-1; D not certain. Germline assignment: CDR1 KGHSH and CDR2 LQKENI. The CDR3 is 18 amino acids. Trimming took off 6 bases at V and 0 bases at J, with 23 bases between the two ends. This chain's CDR3 is CASSLKAVGLIMNTEAFF. In DNA form, the CDR3 reads TGTGCCAGCTCGTTAAAGGCCGTCGGTCTTATCATGAACACTGAAGCTTTCTTT.

V gene TRBV7-9 combines with J gene TRBJ2-3; D is ambiguous. From germline, CDR1 is SEHNR and CDR2 FQNEAQ (reference sequence). This CDR3 comprises 15 residues. Trimming shortened V by 5 bases and J by 0 bases, and 12 bases separated the two germline ends. The CDR3 sequence is CASSLFKSSTDTQYF. Written as DNA, the CDR3 is TGTGCCAGCAGCCTATTCAAGTCTAGCACAGATACGCAGTATTTT.

As concerns this clone: This sample includes further DNA sequences coding for the same CDR3. V and J are TRBV7-2 and TRBJ2-1; D tentatively fits TRBD1 or TRBD2 (5 bases each). The CDR3 loop spans 15 amino acids. With 3 bases removed from V and 1 base from J, the gap between germline ends came to 10 bases. Germline-derived CDR1 and CDR2 are SGHTA and FQGNSA. CDR3 in DNA: TGTGCCAGCAGCTTGGGGACCCCATCCTACAATGAGCAGTTCTTC. Protein product: CASSLGTPSYNEQFF.

The chain is built from TRBV9 and TRBJ1-3, with a tentative D call TRBD1 (6 bases). The CDR3 runs 16 residues. Looked up from germline, CDR1 is SGDLS and CDR2 is YYNGEE. V gave up 4 bases and J gave up 4 bases, with 18 bases separating them. For the CDR3, the DNA is TGTGCCAGCAGCCCGAGCCTACAGGGTTTCGGAAACACCATATATTTT. Amino acid sequence: CASSPSLQGFGNTIYF.

This clone was detected a few times. V gene TRBV30 combines with J gene TRBJ1-1; TRBD1 matches 9 bases. Trimming at V came to 3 bases and at J to 6 bases, leaving 8 bases not matched to a gene. Germline assignment: CDR1 GTSNPN and CDR2 SVGIG (reference sequence). CDR3 length: 14 residues. CDR3 coding DNA: TGTGCCTGGAGCCCCCTGGGACAGGGTTCTGAAGCTTTCTTT. This sequence encodes CAWSPLGQGSEAFF.

This clone occurred a few times. Different DNA sequences within this sample yield the same CDR3. The V gene is TRBV18, the J gene TRBJ1-1, with 8 bases identical to TRBD1. Losses at the gene ends were 3 bases for V and 1 base for J; bases not matched to a gene: 4. The CDR3 covers 15 residues. The V gene's germline CDR1 is KGHSH and CDR2 LQKENI. CDR3 nucleotides: TGTGCCAGCTCACCCAGACAGGGGTCGAACACTGAAGCTTTCTTT. Translation gives CASSPRQGSNTEAFF.

Comment on this clone: The sample has other DNA sequences that encode this CDR3 too. J is TRBJ1-2 and V is TRBV20-1; D gene uncertain. Germline V CDR1 and CDR2: DFQATT, SNEGSKA (reference sequence). The V end was cut by 3 bases, the J end by 5 bases, with 7 bases between. There are 11 residues in the CDR3. The CDR3 region is CSARAGYGYTF. The CDR3 bases are TGCAGTGCTAGGGCCGGATATGGCTACACCTTC.

The V gene is TRBV30, the J gene TRBJ1-1; tentatively, D is TRBD1 (5 bases). Between the trimmed V and J ends, which lost 6 bases and 7 bases, there was a span of 15 bases. Germline lookup yields CDR1 GTSNPN and CDR2 SVGIG (reference sequence). The CDR3 consists of 12 residues. CDR3: CACHTGGGEAFF. The CDR3 DNA reads TGTGCCTGCCACACTGGGGGAGGTGAAGCTTTCTTT.

The chain employs TRBV9 and TRBJ2-5; D is unresolved. CDR1 SGDLS and CDR2 YYNGEE come from the germline V gene. The CDR3 covers 14 residues. V lost 0 bases, J lost 3 bases, and 9 bases lay in between. The CDR3 DNA follows: TGTGCCAGCAGCGTAGGGCCTAGGAAAGAGACCCAGTACTTC. This gives the protein CASSVGPRKETQYF.

About this clone itself: The same CDR3 is also encoded by other DNA sequences in this sample. V gene TRBV28 combines with J gene TRBJ2-2; no definite D call. Trimming left V 7 bases short and J 6 bases short, with 12 bases between. The V gene's germline CDR1 is MDHEN and CDR2 SYDVKM. The CDR3 runs 13 residues. The CDR3 reads CASIPGGAGELFF. DNA for the CDR3: TGTGCCAGCATCCCCGGTGGAGCCGGGGAGCTGTTTTTT.

The chain combines TRBV30 with TRBJ2-7; 8 nucleotides line up with TRBD2. The CDR3 runs 15 residues. Germline V CDR1 and CDR2: GTSNPN, SVGIG (reference sequence). V shed 1 base and J 6 bases; nucleotides not matched to a gene: 11. The chain's CDR3 is CAWSALGSGASEQYF. Here the CDR3 DNA reads TGTGCCTGGAGTGCCCTGGGTAGCGGGGCCTCCGAGCAGTACTTC. Full variable domain (missing parts from reference TRBV30 and TRBJ2-7): SQTIHQWPATLVQPVGSPLSLECTVEGTSNPNLYWYRQAAGRGLQLLFYSVGIGQISSEVPQNLSASRPQDRQFILSSKKLLLSDSGFYLCAWSALGSGASEQYFGPGTRLTVT.

Worth noting for this clone: The sample has other DNA sequences that encode this CDR3 too. The chain links TRBV5-1 to TRBJ2-1; 10 nucleotides line up with TRBD2. Germline assignment: CDR1 SGHRS and CDR2 YFSETQ. J gave up 4 bases and V 0 bases, and 4 bases lay outside the gene matches. The CDR3 is 16 amino acids. The CDR3 region has the DNA TGCGCCAGCAGCTTGGGGGCTAGCGGGAGATACAATGAGCAGTTCTTC. Amino acid sequence: CASSLGASGRYNEQFF.

There are a few counts of this clone. The rearrangement uses TRBV19 and TRBJ1-1; D is uncertain. V was cut by 5 bases and J by 0 bases, with 13 bases left in between. Germline-derived CDR1 and CDR2 are LNHDA and SQIVND (reference sequence). The CDR3 runs 15 residues. For the CDR3, the DNA is TGTGCCAGTAGTCGGACGGGAACTATGAACACTGAAGCTTTCTTT. Its translation: CASSRTGTMNTEAFF.

The chain recombines TRBV29-1 with TRBJ2-1, with 11 bases fitting TRBD2. Trimming cost V 6 bases and J 10 bases; bases outside gene matches: 8. The CDR3 has 13 amino acids. Germline assignment: CDR1 SQVTM and CDR2 ANQGSEA. The CDR3: CSVELAGVREQFF. CDR3 DNA: TGCAGCGTAGAACTAGCGGGAGTGCGGGAGCAGTTCTTC.

The gene calls are TRBV18 and TRBJ2-3, with D possibly being TRBD1 or TRBD2 (5 bases each). CDR3 length: 15 residues. CDR1 is KGHSH, CDR2 LQKENI, per germline. With 1 base removed from V and 3 bases from J, the gap between germline ends came to 11 bases. CDR3 in DNA: TGTGCCAGCTCACCACGAGCAGAGGGGACAGATACGCAGTATTTT. Amino acid sequence: CASSPRAEGTDTQYF.

The rearrangement links TRBV14 to TRBJ2-1; D is perhaps TRBD2 (6 bases). Trimming left V 7 bases short and J 3 bases short, with 13 bases between. Germline CDR1 is SGHDN and CDR2 is FVKESK. This CDR3 has 14 amino acids. The DNA of the CDR3 is TGTGCCAGCACAGAGCGGGCGAACTACAATGAGCAGTTCTTC. Amino acid sequence: CASTERANYNEQFF.

This clone appeared a single time. The chain recombines TRBV5-1 with TRBJ2-2; a possible D gene is TRBD1 (6 bases). CDR1 is SGHRS and CDR2 is YFSETQ in the germline V gene. Trimming took off 2 bases at V and 0 bases at J, with 8 bases between the two ends. This CDR3 is 15 amino acids long. DNA for the CDR3: TGCGCCAGCAGCTTTCAGGGGACGAACACCGGGGAGCTGTTTTTT. Residues: CASSFQGTNTGELFF.

Note on this clone: Distinct nucleotide sequences in the sample also encode this CDR3. The chain has TRBV29-1 and TRBJ1-2, with D uncertain. The V and J ends lost 5 bases and 4 bases respectively, with 8 bases between them. The CDR3 covers 11 residues. The germline V gene encodes CDR1 SQVTM and CDR2 ANQGSEA. The CDR3 region has the DNA TGCAGCGTTTCGGGAGTCTATGGCTACACCTTC. Amino acid sequence: CSVSGVYGYTF.

V usage is TRBV9 and J usage is TRBJ2-1; D is possibly TRBD1 (5 bases). This CDR3 contains 15 residues. V gave up 4 bases and J gave up 6 bases, with 17 bases separating them. CDR1 is SGDLS, CDR2 YYNGEE, per germline. The CDR3 spells CASSPPGRGPNEQFF. For the CDR3, the DNA is TGTGCCAGCAGCCCCCCCGGAAGGGGTCCCAATGAGCAGTTCTTC. The complete variable domain, with remaining parts taken from reference TRBV9 and TRBJ2-1, reads DSGVTQTPKHLITATGQRVTLRCSPRSGDLSVYWYQQSLDQGLQFLIQYYNGEERAKGNILERFSAQQFPDLHSELNLSSLELGDSALYFCASSPPGRGPNEQFFGPGTRLTVL.

The chain recombines TRBV7-2 with TRBJ1-2; the D is unclear. CDR1 is SGHTA and CDR2 is FQGNSA in the germline V gene. V lost 0 bases to trimming and J lost 4 bases, with 15 bases between them. This CDR3 has 16 residues. The CDR3 here is CASSLAGRVGGYGYTF. The CDR3 coding sequence is TGTGCCAGCAGCTTAGCGGGGAGGGTAGGTGGCTATGGCTACACCTTC.

V and J are TRBV15 and TRBJ2-7; weak D call: TRBD1 (5 bases). The germline V gene has CDR1 LNHNV and CDR2 YYDKDF (reference sequence). The V gene lost 3 bases and the J gene lost 2 bases, with 14 bases spanning the gap. This CDR3 contains 15 residues. The CDR3 region has the DNA TGTGCCACCAGCAGGGGGTTGACAGCTACCTACGAGCAGTACTTC. This translates into CATSRGLTATYEQYF. The whole variable domain, remainder taken from reference TRBV15 and TRBJ2-7, is DAMVIQNPRYQVTQFGKPVTLSCSQTLNHNVMYWYQQKSSQAPKLLFHYYDKDFNNEADTPDNFQSRRPNTSFCFLDIRSPGLGDTAMYLCATSRGLTATYEQYFGPGTRLTVT.

This chain links TRBV7-9 with TRBJ2-2; TRBD1 might be the D (6 bases). This CDR3 spans 14 amino acids. CDR1 SEHNR and CDR2 FQNEAQ come from the germline V gene (reference sequence). The V end was cut by 2 bases, the J end by 6 bases, with 10 bases between. The CDR3 nucleotides read TGTGCCAGCAGCTTACCTACAGGGTCCGGGGAGCTGTTTTTT. Its protein product is CASSLPTGSGELFF.

This chain uses TRBV19 with TRBJ2-6, with D perhaps TRBD1 (6 bases). The length of the CDR3 is 18 residues. Deletions cut 7 bases from V and 0 bases from J, with 19 bases between. Germline V gene sequence: CDR1 LNHDA, CDR2 SQIVND (reference sequence). CDR3 DNA sequence: TGTGCCAGTACCCCCGAGACAGGCCTTTTCTCTGGGGCCAACGTCCTGACTTTC. Translated: CASTPETGLFSGANVLTF.

The genes are TRBV5-1 and TRBJ1-3; tentatively, D is TRBD1 (5 bases). CDR1 and CDR2 (germline): SGHRS, YFSETQ. The V gene lost 0 bases and the J gene lost 0 bases, with 10 bases spanning the gap. The CDR3 consists of 16 residues. The CDR3: CASSLVGLSSGNTIYF. The CDR3 DNA reads as TGCGCCAGCAGCTTGGTGGGACTGAGCTCTGGAAACACCATATATTTT.

The chain links TRBV19 to TRBJ2-6; perhaps TRBD2 as D (6 bases). The germline CDR1 and CDR2 sequences are LNHDA and SQIVND (reference sequence). The CDR3 spans 14 residues. V gave up 10 bases and J gave up 2 bases, with 12 bases separating them. DNA for the CDR3: TGTGCCACTGGGCGGGGAGCTGGGGCCAACGTCCTGACTTTC. It specifies CATGRGAGANVLTF.

V and J are TRBV4-2 and TRBJ1-4; D unclear. Trimming left V 0 bases short and J 8 bases short, with 7 bases between. The CDR3 is made up of 13 amino acids. Germline CDR1 is LGHNA and CDR2 is YNFKEQ. The CDR3 loop is CASSQDRAEKLFF. CDR3 coding DNA: TGTGCCAGCAGCCAAGATCGGGCCGAAAAACTGTTTTTT.

The chain carries TRBV6-1 and TRBJ1-4; D may be TRBD1 (5 bases). The CDR3 contains 15 residues. V lost 1 base and J lost 13, with 19 bases in between. Looked up from germline, CDR1 is MNHNS and CDR2 is SASEGT. The CDR3 reads CASSEGLAARVRLFF. The CDR3, as DNA: TGTGCCAGCAGTGAAGGGCTGGCAGCCAGGGTGAGACTGTTTTTT.

The rearrangement links TRBV28 to TRBJ1-3; D is unclear. Per germline, CDR1 MDHEN and CDR2 SYDVKM. The CDR3 sequence is 14 residues long. V was shortened by 8 bases and J by 2 bases, with 13 bases between the two germline ends. The CDR3 region is CASLGSWAGNTIYF. The CDR3 coding sequence is TGTGCCAGCCTCGGTTCATGGGCTGGAAACACCATATATTTT.